This T cell receptor beta chain was recorded in a study of beta chain features in type 1 diabetes. Study-level points and caveats: PCR may have favored shorter templates equally in patients and controls. Because the template was cDNA, high-expressing cells might be over-represented. When Type 1 diabetes patients were examined, their TCRB CDR3s proved moderately but significantly shorter in all four CD4+ subsets.

The sequenced template was cDNA made from the entire isolated RNA. About 3.57 million reads per sample were averaged for naive, central memory and regulatory samples. Sequenced by immunoSEQ multiplex PCR; TCRdb stores in-frame clones only, minus some. The sample records roughly 70,000 clones, approximately 50% being singletons. Turning to this clone: Its antigen remains unidentified.

In germline, CDR1 is MGHRA, CDR2 YSYEKL. V was clipped by 3 bases and J by 2 bases, with 19 bases between them. The CDR3 consists of 17 residues. The chain has TRBV4-1 and TRBJ2-5, with D possibly being TRBD1 (6 bases). The sequenced sample consisted of central memory CD4+ T cells from blood. This TCR was sampled from a man aged 25 to 40 with type 1 diabetes. Here the CDR3 reads CASSHAQGRGYQETQYF. CDR3 in DNA: TGCGCCAGCAGCCATGCCCAAGGCAGGGGATATCAAGAGACCCAGTACTTC.